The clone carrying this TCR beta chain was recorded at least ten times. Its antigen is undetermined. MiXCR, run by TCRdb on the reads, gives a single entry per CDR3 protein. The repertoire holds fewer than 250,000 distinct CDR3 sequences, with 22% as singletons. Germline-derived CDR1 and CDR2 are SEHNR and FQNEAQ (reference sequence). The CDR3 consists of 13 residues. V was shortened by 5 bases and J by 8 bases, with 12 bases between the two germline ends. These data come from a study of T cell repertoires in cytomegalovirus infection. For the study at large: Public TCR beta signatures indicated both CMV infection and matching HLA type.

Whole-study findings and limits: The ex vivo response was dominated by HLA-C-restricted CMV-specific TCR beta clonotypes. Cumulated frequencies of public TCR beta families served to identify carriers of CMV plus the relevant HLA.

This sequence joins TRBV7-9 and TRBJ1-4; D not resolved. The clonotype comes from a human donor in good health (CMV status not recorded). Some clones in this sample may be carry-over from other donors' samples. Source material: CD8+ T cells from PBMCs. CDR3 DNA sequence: TGTGCCAGCAGCCGTAGGGTAGGAGAAAAACTGTTTTTT. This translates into CASSRRVGEKLFF.